The source of this T cell receptor (beta chain) is a study of T cells after yellow fever vaccination. Broader study findings: Most clones from primary vaccination were detected again post-booster (approximately 96% CD4, about 85% CD8).

Germline values: CDR1 SEHNR, CDR2 FQNEAQ (reference sequence). The CDR3 totals 15 residues. V shed 5 bases and J 0 bases; nucleotides not matched to a gene: 6. This clonotype was counted many times. Its antigen remains unknown. TCRdb re-called the 5' RACE reads with MiXCR, one entry per CDR3 protein. The data show about 260,000 distinct CDR3 sequences, with 3.6% seen just once and 15% to 20% held by the top ten. This receptor was identified in a man between 18 and 35 years old who received the YFV17D yellow fever vaccine. Specimen: PBMCs, collected 15 days after the yellow fever booster vaccination. V is TRBV7-9 and J is TRBJ1-1; 7 bases map to TRBD1. Written as DNA, the CDR3 is TGTGCCAGCAGCCTGGGAACAGGGGTGAACACTGAAGCTTTCTTT. Its protein is CASSLGTGVNTEAFF.